The rows below give T cell receptor beta chains drawn from one sample of a study of cytomegalovirus exposure and HLA in healthy donors. Profiled with immunoSEQ multiplex PCR; TCRdb holds only in-frame clones, not every one. This table holds about 200,000 clones, 83% found once. Sequencing was carried out using PBMCs. These receptors were collected from a woman between 18 and 29 years old in good health and CMV-seronegative. The CDR3 runs from the conserved cysteine through the conserved F or W. Fields, in order: CDR3 length, clone size, D gene, J gene, V gene, CDR3 protein, CDR3 DNA. D genes are given only for firm matches. Only part of the rows carry a size: once, few, many, or a class if the clone is expanded.

CDR3 length: 13; clone size: .; D gene: .; J gene: TRBJ2-5; V gene: TRBV2; CDR3 protein: CASIREKQETQYF; CDR3 DNA: TGTGCCAGCATCCGGGAAAAGCAAGAGACCCAGTACTTC
CDR3 length: 14; clone size: .; D gene: TRBD2; J gene: TRBJ2-7; V gene: TRBV6-6; CDR3 protein: CASSSEGTTYEQYF; CDR3 DNA: TGTGCCAGCAGCTCTGAGGGGACTACCTACGAGCAGTACTTC
CDR3 length: 15; clone size: .; D gene: .; J gene: TRBJ2-1; V gene: TRBV9; CDR3 protein: CASSVDVGSYNEQFF; CDR3 DNA: TGTGCCAGCAGCGTAGATGTCGGCTCCTACAATGAGCAGTTCTTC
CDR3 length: 13; clone size: .; D gene: TRBD1; J gene: TRBJ1-5; V gene: TRBV6-1; CDR3 protein: CASSLQGDQPQHF; CDR3 DNA: TGTGCCAGCAGTTTACAGGGGGATCAGCCCCAGCATTTT
CDR3 length: 14; clone size: .; D gene: .; J gene: TRBJ1-1; V gene: TRBV30; CDR3 protein: CAWSVPGMNTEAFF; CDR3 DNA: TGTGCCTGGAGTGTGCCAGGGATGAACACTGAAGCTTTCTTT
CDR3 length: 13; clone size: .; D gene: .; J gene: TRBJ1-2; V gene: TRBV15; CDR3 protein: CATGRSSTYGYTF; CDR3 DNA: TGTGCCACAGGACGCAGTTCAACCTACGGCTACACCTTC
CDR3 length: 15; clone size: .; D gene: .; J gene: TRBJ1-2; V gene: TRBV27; CDR3 protein: CASGGGAGGNYGYTF; CDR3 DNA: TGTGCCTCTGGGGGGGGCGCGGGAGGTAACTATGGCTACACCTTC
CDR3 length: 14; clone size: once; D gene: .; J gene: TRBJ2-7; V gene: TRBV7-9; CDR3 protein: CASSLARAGYEQYF; CDR3 DNA: TGTGCCAGCAGCTTAGCAAGGGCCGGGTACGAGCAGTACTTC
CDR3 length: 14; clone size: few; D gene: .; J gene: TRBJ2-7; V gene: TRBV15; CDR3 protein: CATSRDRGINEQYF; CDR3 DNA: TGTGCCACCAGCAGAGATCGAGGGATCAACGAGCAGTACTTC
CDR3 length: 14; clone size: .; D gene: .; J gene: TRBJ2-5; V gene: TRBV18; CDR3 protein: CASSPRTDQETQYF; CDR3 DNA: TGTGCCAGCTCACCGCGGACAGACCAAGAGACCCAGTACTTC
CDR3 length: 15; clone size: .; D gene: .; J gene: TRBJ1-4; V gene: TRBV5-1; CDR3 protein: CASSLASGPDEKLFF; CDR3 DNA: TGCGCCAGCAGCTTGGCGTCAGGTCCAGACGAAAAACTGTTTTTT
CDR3 length: 12; clone size: few; D gene: .; J gene: TRBJ2-7; V gene: TRBV2; CDR3 protein: CASYRENYEQYF; CDR3 DNA: TGTGCCAGCTACCGGGAGAACTACGAGCAGTACTTC
CDR3 length: 16; clone size: .; D gene: .; J gene: TRBJ2-1; V gene: TRBV18; CDR3 protein: CASSPRDQAPNNEQFF; CDR3 DNA: TGTGCCAGCTCACCCCGGGACCAGGCCCCAAACAATGAGCAGTTCTTC
CDR3 length: 13; clone size: .; D gene: .; J gene: TRBJ2-7; V gene: TRBV6-6; CDR3 protein: CASSYSTDYEQYF; CDR3 DNA: TGTGCCAGCAGTTACTCTACGGACTACGAGCAGTACTTC
CDR3 length: 16; clone size: few; D gene: .; J gene: TRBJ2-7; V gene: TRBV27; CDR3 protein: CASSQLTRTASHEQYF; CDR3 DNA: TGTGCCAGCAGCCAGCTAACGAGGACAGCGTCCCACGAGCAGTACTTC
CDR3 length: 15; clone size: .; D gene: TRBD2; J gene: TRBJ2-7; V gene: TRBV19; CDR3 protein: CASSIGGTSGNEQYF; CDR3 DNA: TGTGCCAGTAGTATCGGGGGGACTAGCGGGAACGAGCAGTACTTC
CDR3 length: 11; clone size: few; D gene: .; J gene: TRBJ2-7; V gene: TRBV6-1; CDR3 protein: CASSERYEQYF; CDR3 DNA: TGTGCCAGCAGTGAACGCTACGAGCAGTACTTC
CDR3 length: 14; clone size: .; D gene: .; J gene: TRBJ1-4; V gene: TRBV2; CDR3 protein: CASAGGGGNEKLFF; CDR3 DNA: TGTGCCAGCGCTGGGGGAGGGGGAAATGAAAAACTGTTTTTT
CDR3 length: 15; clone size: few; D gene: .; J gene: TRBJ2-1; V gene: TRBV7-3; CDR3 protein: CASSLGRVPLDEQFF; CDR3 DNA: TGTGCCAGCAGCTTAGGGCGGGTCCCTCTCGATGAGCAGTTCTTC
CDR3 length: 16; clone size: .; D gene: .; J gene: TRBJ2-7; V gene: TRBV27; CDR3 protein: CASSSPAAGAPREQYF; CDR3 DNA: TGTGCCAGCAGTTCACCCGCGGCAGGGGCCCCCAGGGAGCAGTACTTC
CDR3 length: 14; clone size: .; D gene: TRBD2; J gene: TRBJ2-7; V gene: TRBV5-4; CDR3 protein: CASSFPGGSHEQYF; CDR3 DNA: TGTGCCAGCAGCTTCCCGGGGGGGAGTCACGAGCAGTACTTC
CDR3 length: 11; clone size: few; D gene: .; J gene: TRBJ2-7; V gene: TRBV5-4; CDR3 protein: CASSSSYEQYF; CDR3 DNA: TGTGCCAGCAGTTCTTCCTACGAGCAGTACTTC
CDR3 length: 13; clone size: .; D gene: TRBD1; J gene: TRBJ2-7; V gene: TRBV27; CDR3 protein: CASSLWDREEQYF; CDR3 DNA: TGTGCCAGCAGTTTATGGGACAGGGAGGAGCAGTACTTC
CDR3 length: 16; clone size: .; D gene: .; J gene: TRBJ2-7; V gene: TRBV7-9; CDR3 protein: CASSLPSDRTSYEQYF; CDR3 DNA: TGTGCCAGCAGCTTACCCTCAGACAGGACCTCCTACGAGCAGTACTTC
CDR3 length: 13; clone size: few; D gene: .; J gene: TRBJ2-7; V gene: TRBV6-5; CDR3 protein: CASRRDSVGEQYF; CDR3 DNA: TGTGCCAGCCGGCGGGACAGCGTCGGAGAGCAGTACTTC
CDR3 length: 17; clone size: .; D gene: .; J gene: TRBJ1-5; V gene: TRBV18; CDR3 protein: CASYLASGRMINQPQHF; CDR3 DNA: TGTGCCAGCTACCTAGCTTCGGGACGGATGATCAATCAGCCCCAGCATTTT
CDR3 length: 15; clone size: .; D gene: TRBD2; J gene: TRBJ2-2; V gene: TRBV5-1; CDR3 protein: CASSFIAGGTGELFF; CDR3 DNA: TGCGCCAGCAGCTTCATAGCGGGAGGGACCGGGGAGCTGTTTTTT
CDR3 length: 15; clone size: .; D gene: TRBD1; J gene: TRBJ1-3; V gene: TRBV5-6; CDR3 protein: CASSFGQAAGNTIYF; CDR3 DNA: TGTGCCAGCAGCTTCGGACAGGCGGCAGGAAACACCATATATTTT
CDR3 length: 15; clone size: .; D gene: TRBD2; J gene: TRBJ2-3; V gene: TRBV27; CDR3 protein: CASSSGLAATDTQYF; CDR3 DNA: TGTGCCAGCAGTTCAGGACTAGCGGCTACAGATACGCAGTATTTT
CDR3 length: 14; clone size: .; D gene: .; J gene: TRBJ1-1; V gene: TRBV28; CDR3 protein: CASSSPAANTEAFF; CDR3 DNA: TGTGCCAGCAGTTCGCCCGCAGCGAACACTGAAGCTTTCTTT
CDR3 length: 17; clone size: .; D gene: TRBD2; J gene: TRBJ2-7; V gene: TRBV4-2; CDR3 protein: CASSQEGSGRPSYEQYF; CDR3 DNA: TGTGCCAGCAGCCAAGAGGGGAGCGGGAGACCGTCCTACGAGCAGTACTTC
CDR3 length: 14; clone size: .; D gene: TRBD2; J gene: TRBJ2-7; V gene: TRBV9; CDR3 protein: CASSVAGSGGEQYF; CDR3 DNA: TGTGCCAGCAGCGTAGCTGGTAGCGGGGGGGAGCAGTACTTC
CDR3 length: 15; clone size: once; D gene: .; J gene: TRBJ2-5; V gene: TRBV6-6; CDR3 protein: CASSYSGDPVETQYF; CDR3 DNA: TGTGCCAGCAGTTACTCGGGGGACCCGGTGGAGACCCAGTACTTC
CDR3 length: 17; clone size: .; D gene: .; J gene: TRBJ1-5; V gene: TRBV18; CDR3 protein: CASSPPSSGRSNQPQHF; CDR3 DNA: TGTGCCAGCTCACCACCGTCGTCAGGGAGGAGCAATCAGCCCCAGCATTTT
CDR3 length: 15; clone size: .; D gene: TRBD2; J gene: TRBJ2-3; V gene: TRBV11-2; CDR3 protein: CASSDTSGRTDTQYF; CDR3 DNA: TGTGCCAGCAGCGACACTAGCGGGAGAACGGATACGCAGTATTTT
CDR3 length: 13; clone size: .; D gene: .; J gene: TRBJ1-2; V gene: TRBV5-3; CDR3 protein: CARSMEENYGYTF; CDR3 DNA: TGTGCCAGAAGCATGGAGGAGAACTATGGCTACACCTTC
CDR3 length: 14; clone size: .; D gene: TRBD1; J gene: TRBJ2-5; V gene: TRBV19; CDR3 protein: CASSTRDREETQYF; CDR3 DNA: TGTGCCAGTAGTACCAGGGACAGGGAGGAGACCCAGTACTTC
CDR3 length: 18; clone size: .; D gene: TRBD1; J gene: TRBJ1-2; V gene: TRBV19; CDR3 protein: CASSIPGVAGGNFYGYTF; CDR3 DNA: TGTGCCAGTAGTATCCCAGGAGTGGCAGGGGGTAATTTCTATGGCTACACCTTC
CDR3 length: 16; clone size: .; D gene: .; J gene: TRBJ1-2; V gene: TRBV27; CDR3 protein: CASSLIWTDNNYGYTF; CDR3 DNA: TGTGCCAGCAGTTTAATATGGACCGATAATAACTATGGCTACACCTTC
CDR3 length: 14; clone size: .; D gene: TRBD1; J gene: TRBJ1-2; V gene: TRBV19; CDR3 protein: CASRTDRAWDGYTF; CDR3 DNA: TGTGCCAGTAGGACCGACAGGGCGTGGGATGGCTACACCTTC
CDR3 length: 15; clone size: .; D gene: .; J gene: TRBJ2-3; V gene: TRBV5-1; CDR3 protein: CASSLRGRVADTQYF; CDR3 DNA: TGCGCCAGCAGCTTGAGGGGCAGGGTCGCAGATACGCAGTATTTT
CDR3 length: 14; clone size: .; D gene: .; J gene: TRBJ2-7; V gene: TRBV4-1; CDR3 protein: CASSQEQANHEQYF; CDR3 DNA: TGCGCCAGCAGCCAAGAACAGGCAAACCACGAGCAGTACTTC
CDR3 length: 14; clone size: once; D gene: TRBD1; J gene: TRBJ2-5; V gene: TRBV6-5; CDR3 protein: CASSDRQGAETQYF; CDR3 DNA: TGTGCCAGCAGTGACCGACAGGGCGCCGAGACCCAGTACTTC
CDR3 length: 15; clone size: .; D gene: .; J gene: TRBJ2-2; V gene: TRBV6-5; CDR3 protein: CASSSQGGWTGELFF; CDR3 DNA: TGTGCCAGCAGTTCGCAGGGGGGTTGGACCGGGGAGCTGTTTTTT
CDR3 length: 13; clone size: .; D gene: .; J gene: TRBJ1-5; V gene: TRBV6-5; CDR3 protein: CASSQGKGQPQHF; CDR3 DNA: TGTGCCAGCAGTCAGGGGAAAGGACAGCCCCAGCATTTT
CDR3 length: 14; clone size: .; D gene: .; J gene: TRBJ2-5; V gene: TRBV29-1; CDR3 protein: CSVPGKGGQETQYF; CDR3 DNA: TGCAGCGTCCCGGGGAAGGGTGGACAAGAGACCCAGTACTTC
CDR3 length: 13; clone size: .; D gene: .; J gene: TRBJ1-2; V gene: TRBV6-1; CDR3 protein: CASSLGGGYGYTF; CDR3 DNA: TGTGCCAGCAGCCTAGGGGGGGGCTATGGCTACACCTTC
CDR3 length: 15; clone size: .; D gene: TRBD2; J gene: TRBJ2-1; V gene: TRBV7-8; CDR3 protein: CASSNSGGAGEEQFF; CDR3 DNA: TGTGCCAGCAGCAATAGCGGGGGGGCCGGAGAGGAGCAGTTCTTC
CDR3 length: 14; clone size: .; D gene: .; J gene: TRBJ2-1; V gene: TRBV6-6; CDR3 protein: CASSWPQQVGEQFF; CDR3 DNA: TGTGCCAGCAGCTGGCCCCAACAGGTCGGTGAGCAGTTCTTC
CDR3 length: 13; clone size: .; D gene: TRBD1; J gene: TRBJ1-2; V gene: TRBV27; CDR3 protein: CASSGQGATGYTF; CDR3 DNA: TGTGCCAGCAGTGGACAGGGGGCGACTGGCTACACCTTC
CDR3 length: 16; clone size: .; D gene: .; J gene: TRBJ2-1; V gene: TRBV28; CDR3 protein: CASRGRDSSSYNEQFF; CDR3 DNA: TGTGCCAGCAGGGGCCGGGACTCGAGCTCCTACAATGAGCAGTTCTTC
CDR3 length: 13; clone size: .; D gene: .; J gene: TRBJ2-1; V gene: TRBV9; CDR3 protein: CASSVAVNNEQFF; CDR3 DNA: TGTGCCAGCAGCGTAGCGGTAAACAATGAGCAGTTCTTC
CDR3 length: 16; clone size: .; D gene: TRBD2; J gene: TRBJ2-7; V gene: TRBV5-1; CDR3 protein: CASSPQGGLADGEQYF; CDR3 DNA: TGCGCCAGCAGCCCCCAAGGGGGACTAGCGGATGGCGAGCAGTACTTC
CDR3 length: 14; clone size: .; D gene: TRBD1; J gene: TRBJ2-4; V gene: TRBV5-4; CDR3 protein: CASSLRDRGNIQYF; CDR3 DNA: TGTGCCAGCAGCCTCCGGGACAGGGGAAACATTCAGTACTTC